This TCR beta chain was profiled in a study of blood T cell repertoires in COVID-19. CDR3 size: 16 residues. CDR1 and CDR2 (germline): KGHSH, LQKENI. V lost 9 bases, J lost 0 bases, and 17 bases lay in between. The table came from immunoSEQ multiplex PCR; TCRdb's copy has only in-frame clones and leaves some out. Of 100,000 to 150,000 clones in the sample, approximately 90% are singletons; the top ten hold about 4.5%. This rearrangement joins TRBV18 to TRBJ2-2; D perhaps matches TRBD1 (6 bases). This clonotype was sampled from a man in his fifties or sixties with COVID-19, enrolled during active disease. The sequencing input was peripheral blood. The CDR3 region has the DNA TGTGCCAGTCGGTATTCCGGGACACCGAACACCGGGGAGCTGTTTTTT. It codes for CASRYSGTPNTGELFF.